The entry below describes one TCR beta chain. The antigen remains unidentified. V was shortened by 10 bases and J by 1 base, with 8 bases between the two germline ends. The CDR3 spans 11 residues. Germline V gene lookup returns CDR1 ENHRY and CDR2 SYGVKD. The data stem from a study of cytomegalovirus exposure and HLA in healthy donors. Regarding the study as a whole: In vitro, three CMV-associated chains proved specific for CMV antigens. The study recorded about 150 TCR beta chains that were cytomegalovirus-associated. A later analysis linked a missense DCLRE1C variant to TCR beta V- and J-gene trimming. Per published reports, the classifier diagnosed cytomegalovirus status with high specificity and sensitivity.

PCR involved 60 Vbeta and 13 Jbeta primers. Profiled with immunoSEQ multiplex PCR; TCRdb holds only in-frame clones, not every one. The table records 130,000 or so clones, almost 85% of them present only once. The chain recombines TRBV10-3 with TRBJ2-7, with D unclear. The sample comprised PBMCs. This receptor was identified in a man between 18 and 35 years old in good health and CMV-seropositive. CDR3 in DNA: TGTGCCACACGAGGATCCTACGAGCAGTACTTC. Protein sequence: CATRGSYEQYF.